The 29 T cell receptor beta chains given below trace back to one sample, sequenced in a study of early stage breast cancer tumors. Using immunoSEQ multiplex PCR, the repertoire was profiled, and TCRdb retains in-frame clones only, with some absent. The sample lists approximately 14,000 clones; about four fifths were seen once. Source material: normal breast tissue next to the tumor. These receptors came from a person in their thirties with breast cancer.

CDR3 sequence (DNA): TGTGCCTGGAGTACCGGGACAGGGCTATACTTAACCCTCCACTTT. Translation gives CAWSTGTGLYLTLHF. The V call is TRBV30, the J call TRBJ1-6; 9 nucleotides match TRBD1. The CDR3 covers 15 residues. The V segment lost 2 bases and the J segment 14 bases; nucleotides outside the gene matches: 13. Germline loops: CDR1 GTSNPN, CDR2 SVGIG (reference sequence).

This clone has just one count. V usage is TRBV6-6 and J usage is TRBJ2-1, with 7 bases lining up with TRBD2. V gave up 2 bases and J gave up 4 bases; unmatched junction bases: 5. The CDR3 runs 15 residues. CDR1 and CDR2 (germline): MNHNY, SVGAGI (reference sequence). CDR3 region: CASSYDGGGYNEQFF. CDR3 DNA sequence: TGTGCCAGCAGTTACGACGGGGGAGGGTACAATGAGCAGTTCTTC.

V is TRBV7-8 and J is TRBJ2-3, with TRBD2 identical over 7 bases. The CDR3 length is 17 residues. Germline V gene sequence: CDR1 SGHVS, CDR2 FQNEAQ. J was trimmed by 0 bases and V by 7 bases; bases with no gene match: 13. The CDR3 DNA is TGTGCCAGCACCCCTCCCCTGCGGGAGAGGAGCACAGATACGCAGTATTTT. This encodes CASTPPLRERSTDTQYF.

The CDR3 DNA follows: TGTGCCAGCAGCCCGCCGGGACTAGGGGTGCAAAGTGAGCAGTTCTTC. This codes for CASSPPGLGVQSEQFF. The chain uses TRBV7-9 and TRBJ2-1; 8 bases line up with TRBD2. V was clipped by 5 bases and J by 9 bases; unmatched bases: 15. Germline values: CDR1 SEHNR, CDR2 FQNEAQ (reference sequence). The CDR3 is 16 amino acids.

The chain carries TRBV5-6 and TRBJ2-7; 10 nucleotides align to TRBD1. The CDR3 runs to 17 residues. Germline values: CDR1 SGHDT, CDR2 YYEEEE. J gave up 6 bases and V 0 bases, and 12 bases lay outside the gene matches. In DNA form, the CDR3 reads TGTGCCAGCAGCTTGGCCCATGTGGGACAGGGGTCGCGCGAGCAGTACTTC. Translated, it gives CASSLAHVGQGSREQYF.

The chain recombines TRBV6-5 with TRBJ1-2; D is uncertain. The germline CDR1 and CDR2 sequences are MNHEY and SVGAGI. Trimming took 0 bases from V and 7 from J, leaving 12 bases between them. The CDR3 runs to 14 residues. CDR3 amino acids: CASSYSNRGSGYTF. The CDR3 DNA is TGTGCCAGCAGTTACTCGAACCGGGGATCTGGCTACACCTTC.

The genes are TRBV6-5 and TRBJ2-7; D unresolved. Germline assignment: CDR1 MNHEY and CDR2 SVGAGI. The ends were cut back, 7 bases at V and 0 bases at J, with 13 bases in the middle. The CDR3 loop spans 14 amino acids. The CDR3 region is CASTPAVSSYEQYF. In nucleotides, the CDR3 is TGTGCCAGCACCCCCGCGGTGTCCTCCTACGAGCAGTACTTC.

The chain is built from TRBV4-3 and TRBJ2-1; 8 bases match TRBD2. The germline V gene encodes CDR1 LGHNA and CDR2 YSLEER. The CDR3 is made up of 18 amino acids. V shed 0 bases, J shed 0 bases, and the junction held 7 bases outside the gene matches. CDR3 sequence: CASSQDGAGGRSYNEQFF. DNA for the CDR3: TGCGCCAGCAGCCAAGATGGGGCGGGAGGACGCTCCTACAATGAGCAGTTCTTC.

This chain links TRBV4-1 with TRBJ2-7, with TRBD2 matching over 8 bases. The V gene end was trimmed by 0 bases and the J gene end by 2 bases; junction bases not matched to a gene: 6. Germline lookup yields CDR1 MGHRA and CDR2 YSYEKL. The CDR3 sequence is 16 residues long. In nucleotides, the CDR3 is TGCGCCAGCAGCCAAGATCTGAACGGGAGGGCCTACGAGCAGTACTTC. Protein product: CASSQDLNGRAYEQYF.

This clone has just a few counts. The chain employs TRBV27 and TRBJ1-6, with a weak D call TRBD1 (6 bases). This CDR3 is built from 13 residues. V gave up 3 bases and J gave up 18 bases, with 18 bases separating them. Germline V gene lookup returns CDR1 MNHEY and CDR2 SMNVEV (reference sequence). The CDR3 sequence is CASSLTLDRPRHF. CDR3 nucleotides: TGTGCCAGCAGTTTGACCCTAGACAGGCCGCGCCACTTT.

This chain uses TRBV5-8 with TRBJ2-6, with 7 bases lining up with TRBD1. This CDR3 is 15 amino acids long. Germline V gives CDR1 SGHTS, CDR2 YDEGEE. The trim removed 2 bases at V and 1 base at J, leaving 0 bases unmatched. The CDR3 sequence is CASSLQGSGANVLTF. For the CDR3, the DNA is TGTGCCAGCAGCTTACAGGGGTCTGGGGCCAACGTCCTGACTTTC.

V is TRBV4-2 and J is TRBJ2-1; D possibly corresponds to TRBD1 (6 bases). Germline V gene lookup returns CDR1 LGHNA and CDR2 YNFKEQ. This CDR3 contains 14 residues. The V end was cut by 1 base, the J end by 4 bases, with 8 bases between. As DNA, the CDR3 is TGTGCCAGCAGCCAAGGCGGACAGTACAATGAGCAGTTCTTC. This codes for CASSQGGQYNEQFF.

The chain employs TRBV21-1 and TRBJ2-1; whether TRBD1, the table's D call, matches the DNA was not checked. TRBV21-1 is a recognized pseudogene. The CDR3 has 23 residues. CDR3 sequence: CASSKYGRGGQGASSAVVDAQFF. The CDR3 DNA follows: TGTGCCAGCAGCAAATACGGGAGGGGAGGACAGGGGGCCTCTAGCGCGGTGGTGGATGCGCAGTTCTTC.

The chain has TRBV5-1 and TRBJ1-6, with 7 bases identical to TRBD1. Trimming at V came to 3 bases and at J to 11 bases, leaving 8 bases not matched to a gene. The length of the CDR3 is 14 residues. Germline CDR1 reads SGHRS; CDR2 reads YFSETQ. CDR3 DNA: TGCGCCAGCAGCTCGACAGGGTCCGGGGCACCCCTCCACTTT. This gives the protein CASSSTGSGAPLHF.

This clone was seen a handful of times. V usage is TRBV30 and J usage is TRBJ2-4; tentatively, D is TRBD1 (7 bases). The CDR3 loop spans 13 amino acids. Germline V gives CDR1 GTSNPN, CDR2 SVGIG (reference sequence). The ends were cut back, 0 bases at V and 7 bases at J, with 10 bases in the middle. The CDR3 spells CAWSVPGGNIQYF. The CDR3 coding sequence is TGTGCCTGGAGTGTCCCAGGGGGGAACATTCAGTACTTC.

CDR3 DNA: TGCGCCAGCAGCCCGAGAAGCGGGACCCCCAGCACAGATACGCAGTATTTT. Its translation: CASSPRSGTPSTDTQYF. The chain uses TRBV5-1 and TRBJ2-3; 7 positions agree with TRBD2. The CDR3 has 17 amino acids. Looked up from germline, CDR1 is SGHRS and CDR2 is YFSETQ. J gave up 0 bases and V 4 bases, and 11 bases lay outside the gene matches.

This CDR3 is CASSSRRKTGEETQYF. The CDR3 DNA reads TGTGCCAGCAGTTCCCGGAGGAAGACAGGGGAAGAGACCCAGTACTTC. V and J are TRBV6-5 and TRBJ2-5, with TRBD1 identical over 8 bases. The junction had 10 bases not matched to a gene; V was cut back by 4 bases and J by 3 bases. The CDR3 length is 16 residues. CDR1 is MNHEY, CDR2 SVGAGI, per germline.

The chain joins TRBV6-4 to TRBJ2-3; weak D call: TRBD2 (5 bases). Germline-derived CDR1 and CDR2 are MRHNA and SNTAGT. This CDR3 region has 15 residues. Trimming took 3 bases from V and 0 from J, leaving 10 bases between them. CDR3 DNA sequence: TGTGCCAGCAGTGAGGCTAGCAGAAGCACAGATACGCAGTATTTT. This encodes CASSEASRSTDTQYF.

V usage is TRBV11-3 and J usage is TRBJ2-2, with D uncertain. The CDR3 is 15 residues long. CDR1 and CDR2 (germline): SGHNT, YENEEA. V gave up 5 bases and J gave up 4 bases, with 14 bases separating them. The DNA of the CDR3 is TGTGCCAGCAGCCCTCGGACCACATCCACCGGGGAGCTGTTTTTT. Amino acid sequence: CASSPRTTSTGELFF.

The CDR3 DNA sequence: TGTGCCAGCAGCTGGTCTAGAAGGGGCGATGAGCAGTTCTTC. Translating gives CASSWSRRGDEQFF. The rearrangement links TRBV7-9 to TRBJ2-1, with D maybe TRBD1 (5 bases). CDR3 length: 14 residues. In germline, CDR1 is SEHNR, CDR2 FQNEAQ (reference sequence). The V gene lost 4 bases and the J gene lost 8 bases, with 15 bases spanning the gap.

The chain recombines TRBV5-4 with TRBJ1-2; D is unclear. Trimming removed 0 bases at V and 4 bases at J, with 7 bases between. This CDR3 region has 13 residues. Germline V CDR1 and CDR2: SGHNT, YYREEE (reference sequence). The CDR3 DNA reads TGTGCCAGCAGCTTGGAGGGAATCTATGGCTACACCTTC. It encodes CASSLEGIYGYTF.

The chain uses TRBV2 and TRBJ1-3; D remains ambiguous. This CDR3 contains 14 residues. The germline gives CDR1 SNHLY, CDR2 FYNNEI. Trimming shortened V by 7 bases and J by 2 bases, and 12 bases separated the two germline ends. In nucleotides, the CDR3 is TGTGCCAGCAAGATCGACATAACTGGAAACACCATATATTTT. It yields the protein CASKIDITGNTIYF. Using reference TRBV2 and TRBJ1-3 for the parts outside the CDR3, the full variable domain is EPEVTQTPSHQVTQMGQEVILRCVPISNHLYFYWYRQILGQKVEFLVSFYNNEISEKSEIFDDQFSVERPDGSNFTLKIRSTKLEDSAMYFCASKIDITGNTIYFGEGSWLTVV.

The J gene is TRBJ1-6, the V gene TRBV5-1; tentatively, D is TRBD1 (6 bases). V was shortened by 0 bases and J by 6 bases, with 31 bases between the two germline ends. The CDR3 runs 22 residues. Germline CDR1 SGHRS, CDR2 YFSETQ. The CDR3 DNA is TGCGCCAGCAGCTTGGCCAGAGGTGCACAGGGAATCGGAAAATCCCCTAATTCACCCCTCCACTTT. It codes for CASSLARGAQGIGKSPNSPLHF.

This clone has a handful of counts. The chain carries TRBV30 and TRBJ2-7; weak D call: TRBD2 (6 bases). This CDR3 contains 15 residues. Germline V gene sequence: CDR1 GTSNPN, CDR2 SVGIG (reference sequence). V lost 2 bases to trimming and J lost 5 bases, with 19 bases between them. In DNA form, the CDR3 reads TGTGCCTGGAGTCCAGGGCGGGATACCCGCCACGAGCAGTACTTC. The encoded protein is CAWSPGRDTRHEQYF.

The chain combines TRBV19 with TRBJ2-5; D possibly corresponds to TRBD1 (5 bases). The CDR3 is made up of 14 amino acids. Trimming removed 4 bases at V and 2 bases at J, with 11 bases between. Germline V gene lookup returns CDR1 LNHDA and CDR2 SQIVND (reference sequence). CDR3 loop: CASSTLTAQETQYF. The CDR3 nucleotides read TGTGCCAGTAGTACGTTGACAGCTCAAGAGACCCAGTACTTC. The variable domain in full, with the rest retrieved from reference TRBV19 and TRBJ2-5, is DGGITQSPKYLFRKEGQNVTLSCEQNLNHDAMYWYRQDPGQGLRLIYYSQIVNDFQKGDIAEGYSVSREKKESFPLTVTSAQKNPTAFYLCASSTLTAQETQYFGPGTRLLVL.

This chain connects TRBV10-2 to TRBJ1-6; D unclear. Germline V gene data show CDR1 as WSHSY and CDR2 as SAAADI. This CDR3 is 13 amino acids long. V was clipped by 4 bases and J by 7 bases, with 8 bases between them. This CDR3 is CASSAAENSPLHF. For the CDR3, the DNA is TGCGCCAGCAGTGCGGCAGAAAATTCACCCCTCCACTTT.

This rearrangement joins TRBV19 to TRBJ2-7, with D perhaps matching TRBD1 (8 bases). Germline CDR1 is LNHDA and CDR2 is SQIVND (reference sequence). The CDR3 contains 15 residues. V was trimmed by 1 base and J by 2 bases, leaving 12 bases between them. CDR3 residues: CASSIGQGTTYEQYF. In DNA, the CDR3 is TGTGCCAGTAGTATAGGACAGGGGACTACCTACGAGCAGTACTTC.

The V call is TRBV18, the J call TRBJ1-2, with D tentatively TRBD1 (5 bases). Per germline, CDR1 KGHSH and CDR2 LQKENI. The ends were cut back, 4 bases at V and 6 bases at J, with 18 bases in the middle. The CDR3 extends over 15 amino acids. The CDR3 sequence: CASSQTAGEADGYTF. In DNA form, the CDR3 reads TGTGCCAGCTCACAGACCGCGGGGGAGGCTGATGGCTACACCTTC.

This sequence joins TRBV7-9 and TRBJ2-7; D is perhaps TRBD1 (7 bases). V gave up 8 bases and J gave up 7 bases, with 24 bases separating them. The CDR3 has 15 residues. The germline CDR1 and CDR2 sequences are SEHNR and FQNEAQ (reference sequence). Here the CDR3 reads CASSRRGLDNLEQYF. The CDR3 region has the DNA TGTGCCAGCTCACGGAGGGGGCTAGACAATTTGGAGCAGTACTTC.